This TCR beta chain was recorded in a study of control samples from healthy donors and cancer patients. The data were produced by immunoSEQ multiplex PCR, yet TCRdb's version contains in-frame clones alone and is incomplete. The table has more than 75,000 clones, over 85% seen once. Looked up from germline, CDR1 is LNHDA and CDR2 is SQIVND (reference sequence). V shed 4 bases and J 6 bases; nucleotides not matched to a gene: 10. This CDR3 is 16 amino acids long. The sequencing sample was made of blood. This chain links TRBV19 with TRBJ2-1; 9 bases map to TRBD1. The TCR originated in a man between 45 and 60 years old in good health. The CDR3 sequence: CASSTRGQGTSNEQFF. The CDR3, as DNA: TGTGCCAGTAGTACTAGAGGACAGGGGACCTCCAATGAGCAGTTCTTC.